Below, 19 T cell receptor beta chains from the same sample are listed, as sequenced in a study of blood T cell repertoires in COVID-19. The repertoire was sequenced with immunoSEQ multiplex PCR; TCRdb's copy has only in-frame clones and lacks some. The table shows about 100,000 clones, with 80% to 95% occurring only once. Sequenced material: peripheral blood. These receptors were obtained from a man over 45 with active COVID-19.

This rearrangement joins TRBV5-1 to TRBJ2-5; 11 positions agree with TRBD2. With 0 bases clipped from V and 1 base from J, the junction kept 5 bases outside the gene matches. Germline V gives CDR1 SGHRS, CDR2 YFSETQ. The CDR3 is made up of 17 amino acids. The CDR3 region is CASSLVAGGPPQETQYF. CDR3 coding DNA: TGCGCCAGCAGCTTGGTAGCGGGGGGGCCCCCCCAAGAGACCCAGTACTTC.

In nucleotides, the CDR3 is TGCGCCAGCAGCACTGGACAGACACAAGAGACCCAGTACTTC. Translated, it gives CASSTGQTQETQYF. The rearrangement joins TRBV5-1 to TRBJ2-5; D is perhaps TRBD1 (6 bases). The CDR3 is 14 amino acids. The germline V and J ends were trimmed by 4 bases and 2 bases, with 12 bases remaining between them. The germline gives CDR1 SGHRS, CDR2 YFSETQ.

This CDR3 reads CASSQVGVRTDTQYF. The CDR3 DNA reads as TGTGCCAGCAGCCAAGTAGGAGTCCGGACAGATACGCAGTATTTT. The chain recombines TRBV3-1 (or the pseudogene TRBV3-2) with TRBJ2-3; no clear D gene. The length of the CDR3 is 15 residues. V dropped 1 base and J dropped 3 bases, with 11 bases sitting between them. From germline, CDR1 is LGHDT and CDR2 YNNKEL (reference sequence).

This clone has only one observation. V is TRBV2 and J is TRBJ2-2, with D possibly matching TRBD2 (6 bases). V was clipped by 5 bases and J by 6 bases, with 28 bases between them. This CDR3 is built from 19 residues. The V gene's germline CDR1 is SNHLY and CDR2 FYNNEI. The CDR3 DNA follows: TGTGCCAGCAGTCCCTACTATTTTGACAGCCTTCCGGGAGCCGGGGAGCTGTTTTTT. The encoded protein is CASSPYYFDSLPGAGELFF.

The chain carries TRBV7-8 and TRBJ1-5; a weak D match, TRBD1 (5 bases). Germline V gene lookup returns CDR1 SGHVS and CDR2 FQNEAQ. The V and J ends lost 5 bases and 4 bases respectively, with 18 bases between them. The CDR3 has 16 residues. Here the CDR3 DNA reads TGTGCCAGCAGCCCAGTATCCGGCAAGGGGAATCAGCCCCAGCATTTT. Its protein is CASSPVSGKGNQPQHF.

This clone was detected only once. The J gene is TRBJ2-2, the V gene TRBV19; 12 nucleotides align to TRBD2. Germline V lookup: CDR1 LNHDA, CDR2 SQIVND (reference sequence). This CDR3 has 15 amino acids. J lost 3 bases, V lost 6 bases, and 2 bases had no gene match. CDR3 DNA sequence: TGTGCCAGTAGAAGACTAGCGGGGGACACCGGGGAGCTGTTTTTT. Translation: CASRRLAGDTGELFF.

The V gene is TRBV18, the J gene TRBJ1-1, with D possibly being TRBD1 (6 bases). This CDR3 has 13 residues. The germline CDR1 and CDR2 sequences are KGHSH and LQKENI. V lost 6 bases to trimming and J lost 5 bases, with 13 bases between them. Written as DNA, the CDR3 is TGTGCCAGCTCCCAAACAGGGTTGACTGAAGCTTTCTTT. Protein: CASSQTGLTEAFF.

With respect to this clone: Within the sample, other DNA sequences also encode this same CDR3. The chain couples TRBV18 to TRBJ1-4; possibly TRBD1 for D (6 bases). CDR1 and CDR2 from the germline V gene are KGHSH and LQKENI. This CDR3 has 15 residues. V was pared by 3 bases and J by 5 bases, with 13 bases between. CDR3 DNA: TGTGCCAGCTCACCCCAAACAGGGATAAATGAAAAACTGTTTTTT. Translating gives CASSPQTGINEKLFF.

CDR3 nucleotide sequence: TGTGCCAGCAGCTTAGATAGTGGGACAGGGCCCTATGGCTACACCTTC. Residues: CASSLDSGTGPYGYTF. The V gene is TRBV11-2, the J gene TRBJ1-2, with 9 bases aligning to TRBD1. Germline CDR1 SGHAT, CDR2 FQNNGV. J lost 4 bases, V lost 0 bases, and 6 bases had no gene match. CDR3 length: 16 amino acids.

The chain links TRBV5-4 to TRBJ2-3; 11 bases match TRBD2. The CDR3 has 15 amino acids. Germline V gene sequence: CDR1 SGHNT, CDR2 YYREEE (reference sequence). V gave up 1 base and J gave up 7 bases; unmatched junction bases: 5. CDR3 bases: TGTGCCAGCAGCTTGCGACTAGCGGGATCGAATACGCAGTATTTT. This encodes CASSLRLAGSNTQYF. Combining the CDR3 with reference TRBV5-4 and TRBJ2-3 gives the whole variable domain ETGVTQSPTHLIKTRGQQVTLRCSSQSGHNTVSWYQQALGQGPQFIFQYYREEENGRGNFPPRFSGLQFPNYSSELNVNALELDDSALYLCASSLRLAGSNTQYFGPGTRLTVL.

At least ten counts were recorded for this clone. The V call is TRBV19, the J call TRBJ2-2, with TRBD2 matching 11 bases. J was trimmed by 7 bases and V by 7 bases; bases with no gene match: 14. The CDR3 totals 17 residues. Germline CDR1 reads LNHDA; CDR2 reads SQIVND (reference sequence). The chain's CDR3 is CASKEQAGLAVNGELFF. In DNA, the CDR3 is TGTGCCAGTAAGGAACAGGCGGGACTAGCGGTGAACGGGGAGCTGTTTTTT.

The V gene is TRBV9, the J gene TRBJ2-1; 7 positions agree with TRBD1. Per the germline V gene, CDR1 is SGDLS and CDR2 is YYNGEE. This CDR3 contains 15 residues. The V and J ends lost 0 bases and 3 bases, in that order; junction bases with no gene match: 3. CDR3 DNA: TGTGCCAGCAGCGTAGACAGGGGCGACTACAATGAGCAGTTCTTC. Translating gives CASSVDRGDYNEQFF. The full variable domain, with the rest looked up from reference TRBV9 and TRBJ2-1, is DSGVTQTPKHLITATGQRVTLRCSPRSGDLSVYWYQQSLDQGLQFLIQYYNGEERAKGNILERFSAQQFPDLHSELNLSSLELGDSALYFCASSVDRGDYNEQFFGPGTRLTVL.

CDR3 sequence: CASSQDISGGREQYF. CDR3 nucleotide sequence: TGTGCCAGCAGCCAAGACATCAGCGGGGGCCGCGAGCAGTACTTC. The chain joins TRBV4-2 to TRBJ2-7; 8 bases fit TRBD2. CDR1 is LGHNA and CDR2 is YNFKEQ in the germline V gene. Losses at the gene ends were 0 bases for V and 6 bases for J; bases not matched to a gene: 7. This CDR3 spans 15 amino acids.

This chain connects TRBV12-3 or TRBV12-4 to TRBJ2-1; D possibly corresponds to TRBD1 (5 bases). CDR3 length: 12 amino acids. V was pared by 7 bases and J by 9 bases, with 13 bases between. The CDR3 loop reads CASTPTRGEQFF. DNA for the CDR3: TGTGCCAGCACCCCCACAAGGGGTGAGCAGTTCTTC.

The rearrangement links TRBV25-1 to TRBJ2-1; D gene ambiguous. Deletions cut 5 bases from V and 0 bases from J, with 14 bases between. Germline loops: CDR1 MGHDK, CDR2 SYGVNS. This CDR3 spans 16 amino acids. CDR3 coding DNA: TGTGCCAGCAGTCCCCCCTTCACTTACTCCTACAATGAGCAGTTCTTC. This encodes CASSPPFTYSYNEQFF.

The sample holds one count of this clone. The CDR3 loop reads CASSPRTGGADGYTF. The CDR3 DNA reads TGTGCCAGCAGCCCTCGGACAGGGGGCGCGGATGGCTACACCTTC. This chain joins TRBV11-3 and TRBJ1-2, with 11 nucleotides matching TRBD1. Germline V gene sequence: CDR1 SGHNT, CDR2 YENEEA. V lost 5 bases and J lost 6; bases outside the gene matches: 8. The length of the CDR3 is 15 residues.

V usage is TRBV18 and J usage is TRBJ2-2; perhaps TRBD1 as D (5 bases). Germline V gives CDR1 KGHSH, CDR2 LQKENI. The CDR3 loop spans 13 amino acids. Deletions cut 3 bases from V and 6 bases from J, with 8 bases between. The CDR3 nucleotides are TGTGCCAGCTCACCTATAGGGGCCGGGGAGCTGTTTTTT. It translates to CASSPIGAGELFF.

The chain is built from TRBV14 and TRBJ1-2, with no clear D. With 0 bases removed from V and 4 bases from J, the gap between germline ends came to 21 bases. The germline gives CDR1 SGHDN, CDR2 FVKESK. The CDR3 runs 18 residues. The CDR3 DNA reads TGTGCCAGCAGCCAAGAGGGAGACTCCCGCTCCACCCTCTATGGCTACACCTTC. Translated, it gives CASSQEGDSRSTLYGYTF.

As DNA, the CDR3 is TGCGCCAGCCGATCAGGAGCGGGAGCCCAAGAGACCCAGTACTTC. Protein: CASRSGAGAQETQYF. V usage is TRBV5-1 and J usage is TRBJ2-5; 8 bases are a match to TRBD2. This CDR3 is 15 amino acids long. Germline trimming cut 7 bases from V and 1 base from J; bases unmatched to any gene: 9. Germline V gives CDR1 SGHRS, CDR2 YFSETQ.